These T cell receptor beta chains were read from a single sample in a study of a mutant IDH1 vaccine in newly diagnosed glioma. TCRdb keeps only in-frame clones here, not all; method: immunoSEQ multiplex PCR. The data contain 100,000 to 150,000 clones, over 75% of them seen just once; the ten biggest clones take up 5.5%. These receptors' antigens are unknown. The source was PBMCs, collected from a glioma patient whose treatment included an IDH1 peptide vaccine. All receptors derive from a middle-aged man with glioma. Each CDR3 is given with its conserved first and last residue. D genes are given only for firm matches.

v_call	j_call	d_call	cdr3_aa
TRBV20-1	TRBJ1-2	-	CSAPGRYGYTF
TRBV6-1	TRBJ2-5	TRBD1	CASRQGAAETQYF
TRBV4-3	TRBJ2-3	TRBD2	CASSQSGVSTDTQYF
TRBV28	TRBJ2-3	TRBD1	CASSLSGVGRGTDTQYF
TRBV10-3	TRBJ2-5	TRBD1	CAITEGTGGQETQYF
TRBV11-1	TRBJ1-2	TRBD1	CASSLLGQGLYGYTF
TRBV6-6	TRBJ1-2	-	CASITLQGPVDGYTF
TRBV18	TRBJ1-4	-	CASSPPRPGEKLFF
TRBV19	TRBJ2-3	TRBD2	CASSSGGGIDTQYF
TRBV10-3	TRBJ1-5	TRBD1	CAISPGTDSNQPQHF
TRBV7-2	TRBJ2-1	-	CASSLGRASSYNEQFF
TRBV29-1	TRBJ2-7	TRBD1	CSALRDRGAYEQYF
TRBV6-5	TRBJ2-7	-	CASSRTPSYEQYF
TRBV29-1	TRBJ2-7	-	CSVAHGYEQYF
TRBV7-9	TRBJ1-1	-	CASSLSENTEAFF
TRBV27	TRBJ2-7	-	CASSLKGSFYEQYF
TRBV7-9	TRBJ1-2	-	CASSQDTLGYTF
TRBV2	TRBJ2-4	TRBD1	CASSRDRVPKNIQYF
TRBV2	TRBJ1-2	TRBD1	CAITDRARYGYTF
TRBV2	TRBJ1-1	-	CASSRTLNTEAFF
TRBV7-2	TRBJ2-3	-	CASTSKAGGQSTQYF
TRBV4-3	TRBJ2-3	TRBD2	CASSQRIQAMGLDVTDTQYF
TRBV13	TRBJ2-3	TRBD2	CASSSGGAWSDTQYF
TRBV5-5	TRBJ1-1	-	CASSLQGGTEAFF
TRBV7-2	TRBJ1-1	-	CASSPTRVRGWEAFF
TRBV9	TRBJ2-1	TRBD2	CASSVGSSGRSYNEQFF
TRBV28	TRBJ1-1	-	CASIPSLYTEAFF
TRBV10-3	TRBJ1-5	-	CAISESGQGGQPQHF
TRBV27	TRBJ2-7	TRBD1	CASSLIPTGGDYEQYF
TRBV9	TRBJ2-3	-	CASSANTGSDTQYF
TRBV29-1	TRBJ2-7	TRBD1	CSVVLGAGGYEQYF
TRBV27	TRBJ2-7	TRBD2	CASSLGFLAGETYEQYF
TRBV18	TRBJ2-7	-	CASSPDASSYEQYF
TRBV6-6	TRBJ1-6	-	CASRDTGTGNSPLHF
TRBV7-2	TRBJ2-1	TRBD2	CASSLIPGLASNEQFF
TRBV11-3	TRBJ2-7	TRBD2	CASSLVLAGYEQYF
TRBV7-9	TRBJ2-7	TRBD1	CASSGAPGQDYEQYF
TRBV7-2	TRBJ2-3	TRBD1	CASSQRQGGSTDTQYF
TRBV6-1	TRBJ2-1	-	CASSELYYNEQFF
TRBV4-2	TRBJ1-3	-	CASSQESGRGNTIYF